The present T cell receptor beta chain was sequenced within a study of OX40 agonist ivuxolimab in advanced cancers. At the level of the study: A history of anti-PD-1, anti-PD-L1 or anti-CTLA-4 therapy was acceptable, and approximately 39% had some. Broader study findings: Expansion of clones was among the lowest in partial responders at 0.1-3.0 mg/kg.

A note on this clone: The antigen remains undetermined.

Only in-frame clones appear in the TCRdb table, and some are missing; sequencing was by immunoSEQ multiplex PCR. The profile shows about 110,000 clones, 80% to 95% of them singletons. Autoimmune disease history or systemic immunosuppression meant exclusion. CDR3 length: 17 residues. V trimming: 9 bases; J trimming: 0 bases; junction bases outside the gene matches: 14. Germline lookup yields CDR1 LNHDA and CDR2 SQIVND (reference sequence). The TCR sequence derives from an adult with an advanced solid tumor such as melanoma, head and neck, liver or kidney cancer. The rearrangement joins TRBV19 to TRBJ1-3; 7 nucleotides match TRBD1. The starting material was CD4+ or CD8+ T cells sorted from blood, obtained in a trial of the OX40 agonist ivuxolimab. The CDR3, as DNA: TGTGCCAGCCATACCGGGACAGCCTTTCTCTCTGGAAACACCATATATTTT. Its translation is CASHTGTAFLSGNTIYF.